This T cell receptor (beta chain) comes out of a study of OX40 agonist ivuxolimab in advanced cancers. Study in general: Having had anti-PD-1, anti-PD-L1 or anti-CTLA-4 therapy before was allowed, and around 44% had some.

Using immunoSEQ multiplex PCR, the repertoire was profiled, and TCRdb retains in-frame clones only, with some absent. The sample carries approximately 79,000 clones, about 85% recorded once. This clone was recorded once. Its specificity is not known. Autoimmune disease history or systemic immunosuppression meant exclusion. Study-wide results and limits: Expanded clones belonging to CD8+ T cells outnumbered, on average, those of CD4+.

This clonotype originated in an adult with an advanced solid tumor such as melanoma, head and neck, liver or kidney cancer. Sample: CD4+ or CD8+ T cells sorted from blood, taken in a trial of the OX40 agonist ivuxolimab.

The CDR3 loop reads CASSPGVDITEAFF. CDR3 nucleotides: TGTGCCAGCTCACCAGGGGTTGATATCACTGAAGCTTTCTTT. The rearrangement links TRBV18 to TRBJ1-1, with D unresolved. The CDR3 has 14 amino acids. The V gene's germline CDR1 is KGHSH and CDR2 LQKENI. Trimming left V 2 bases short and J 4 bases short, with 11 bases between.